Below, 3 T cell receptor beta chains from the same sample are listed, as sequenced in a study of blood T cells in healthy people across ages. The authors ran a second PCR of roughly 6 to 11 cycles using a sample-barcoded 5' primer and a J-beta primer mix. From the 5' RACE reads, TCRdb called clonotypes with MiXCR, one entry per CDR3 protein. The repertoire includes some 790,000 distinct CDR3 sequences, around 26% of them detected once, and approximately 15% sits in the top ten. The material sequenced was blood. The receptors stem from a woman aged 80 or older in good health.

This clonotype was seen at least ten times. The chain carries TRBV5-1 and TRBJ2-3; 10 bases line up with TRBD1. Trimming cost V 1 base and J 2 bases; bases outside gene matches: 4. Germline V gene data show CDR1 as SGHRS and CDR2 as YFSETQ. The CDR3 length is 16 residues. DNA of the CDR3: TGCGCCAGCAGCTTGCGACAGGGGGCCTTCACAGATACGCAGTATTTT. Protein product: CASSLRQGAFTDTQYF. The full variable domain, rest sourced from reference TRBV5-1 and TRBJ2-3, is KAGVTQTPRYLIKTRGQQVTLSCSPISGHRSVSWYQQTPGQGLQFLFEYFSETQRNKGNFPGRFSGRQFSNSRSEMNVSTLELGDSALYLCASSLRQGAFTDTQYFGPGTRLTVL.

This clonotype was seen ten or more times. The chain joins TRBV28 to TRBJ2-4; 7 bases fit TRBD1. CDR3 size: 17 residues. The ends lost 6 bases at V and 1 base at J; junction bases unmatched: 12. Germline values: CDR1 MDHEN, CDR2 SYDVKM. The CDR3 sequence: CASRGAAQGNAKNIQYF. As DNA, the CDR3 is TGTGCCAGCAGAGGTGCGGCACAGGGGAATGCCAAAAACATTCAGTACTTC.

The table lists this clonotype with a few counts. V is TRBV14 and J is TRBJ1-2; no definite D call. V gave up 1 base and J gave up 7 bases, with 13 bases separating them. There are 14 residues in the CDR3. The germline CDR1 and CDR2 sequences are SGHDN and FVKESK. CDR3 DNA sequence: TGTGCCAGCAGCCAAGGCGTTGGATGGGGTGGCTACACCTTC. This encodes CASSQGVGWGGYTF.